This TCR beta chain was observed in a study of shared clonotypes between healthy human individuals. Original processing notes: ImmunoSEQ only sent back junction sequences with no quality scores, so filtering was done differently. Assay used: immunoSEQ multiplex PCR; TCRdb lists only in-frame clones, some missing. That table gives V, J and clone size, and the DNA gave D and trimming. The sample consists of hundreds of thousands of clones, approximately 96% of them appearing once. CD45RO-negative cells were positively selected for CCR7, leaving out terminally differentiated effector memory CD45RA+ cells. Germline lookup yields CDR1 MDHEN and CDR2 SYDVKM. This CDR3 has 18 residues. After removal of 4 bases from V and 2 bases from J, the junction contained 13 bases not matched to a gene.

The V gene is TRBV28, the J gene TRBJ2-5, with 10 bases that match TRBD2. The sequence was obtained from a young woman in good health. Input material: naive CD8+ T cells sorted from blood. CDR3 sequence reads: CASSSGSETSGPQETQYF. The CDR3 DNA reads TGTGCCAGCAGTTCGGGTAGTGAGACTAGCGGGCCACAAGAGACCCAGTACTTC.